One and the same sample provided the 2 T cell receptor beta chains below, sequenced in a study of blood T cell repertoires in COVID-19. TCRdb's copy holds only in-frame clones and misses some; the assay was immunoSEQ multiplex PCR. The sample lists about 140,000 clones, around four fifths seen once, with around 6.5% in the top ten. The sample consisted of PBMCs or T cells enriched from blood (not recorded which). The receptors derive from a woman between 40 and 50 years old who had recovered from COVID-19.

This clone has only one observation. This chain uses TRBV6-5 with TRBJ2-3; TRBD2 matches at 11 bases. The CDR3 length is 14 residues. With 10 bases clipped from V and 0 bases from J, the junction kept 3 bases outside the gene matches. The V gene's germline CDR1 is MNHEY and CDR2 SVGAGI. The CDR3 sequence: CATVAGGSTDTQYF. The CDR3 DNA sequence: TGTGCCACCGTAGCGGGGGGGAGCACAGATACGCAGTATTTT.

This clone was counted only a few times. The chain recombines TRBV29-1 with TRBJ2-7, with a possible D match to TRBD2 (6 bases). Germline V gene data show CDR1 as SQVTM and CDR2 as ANQGSEA. V shed 7 bases and J shed 0 bases, with 10 bases lying between them. This CDR3 comprises 12 residues. The chain's CDR3 is CSARDSSYEQYF. CDR3 nucleotides: TGCAGCGCCCGGGACTCCTCCTACGAGCAGTACTTC.